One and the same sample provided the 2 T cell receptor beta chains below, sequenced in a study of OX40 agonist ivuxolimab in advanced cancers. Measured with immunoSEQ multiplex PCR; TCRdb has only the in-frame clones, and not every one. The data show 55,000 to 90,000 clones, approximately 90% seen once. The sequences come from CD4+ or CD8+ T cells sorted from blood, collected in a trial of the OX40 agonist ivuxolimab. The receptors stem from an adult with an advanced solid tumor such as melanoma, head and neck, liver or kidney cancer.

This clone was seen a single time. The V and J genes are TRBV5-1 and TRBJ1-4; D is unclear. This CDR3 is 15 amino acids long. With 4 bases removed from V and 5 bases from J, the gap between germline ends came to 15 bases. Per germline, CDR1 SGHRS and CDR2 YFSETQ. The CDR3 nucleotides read TGCGCCAGCAGCAAAACATGGGATCTAAATGAAAAACTGTTTTTT. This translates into CASSKTWDLNEKLFF.

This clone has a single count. The DNA of the CDR3 is TGTGCCAGCAGTGAAAGACAGGCTGGGAAGGAAAAACTGTTTTTT. Amino acid sequence: CASSERQAGKEKLFF. The gene calls are TRBV2 and TRBJ1-4; D might be TRBD1 (6 bases). The CDR3 is 15 amino acids. The V gene lost 2 bases and the J gene lost 8 bases, with 15 bases spanning the gap. Germline loops: CDR1 SNHLY, CDR2 FYNNEI.